This record concerns one T cell receptor beta chain sequence. With 60 Vbeta and 13 Jbeta primers, the PCR was carried out. Produced via immunoSEQ multiplex PCR; TCRdb's table is partial and in-frame only. The table includes approximately 100,000 clones, about two thirds detected once. CDR1 and CDR2 from the germline V gene are SGHRS and YFSETQ. The CDR3 is 16 residues long. The trim removed 0 bases at V and 5 bases at J, leaving 7 bases unmatched. The data are from a study of cytomegalovirus exposure and HLA in healthy donors. V and J are TRBV5-1 and TRBJ1-4; 7 nucleotides match TRBD1. This TCR came from a boy younger than 18 in good health and CMV-seronegative. Input material: PBMCs. CDR3 residues: CASSLEGTAANEKLFF. Written as DNA, the CDR3 is TGCGCCAGCAGCTTGGAGGGGACAGCCGCGAATGAAAAACTGTTTTTT.